This entry concerns a single TCR beta chain. Germline CDR1 is SGHTA and CDR2 is FQGNSA. CDR3 length: 12 residues. The V end lost 1 base, the J end lost 5 bases, and 5 bases lay between the germline ends. The source of the sample is a study of blood T cell repertoires in COVID-19. About the research overall: Acute-phase and convalescent COVID-19 samples originated in the United States, Italy and Spain. From T cells, B-cell-depleted T cells, or PBMCs came the material, which was cDNA or gDNA.

Authors' methods: Scientists estimated how many nucleated cells there were by amplifying reference gene primers. Only in-frame clones appear in the TCRdb table, and some are missing; sequencing was by immunoSEQ multiplex PCR. V and J calls and clone size come straight from that table; D and trimming were deduced from the DNA. The data hold around 28,000 clones, with 80% to 90% observed a single time. The J gene is TRBJ1-2, the V gene TRBV7-2; unclear D gene. Sequencing was performed on peripheral blood. This clonotype was sampled from a human donor in a cohort sampled during active COVID-19. As DNA, the CDR3 is TGTGCCAGCAGCTTAGACAGATATGGCTACACCTTC. The encoded protein is CASSLDRYGYTF.